This T cell receptor beta chain is drawn from a study of blood T cell repertoires in COVID-19. Here immunoSEQ multiplex PCR was the method, and the copy in TCRdb shows in-frame clones only, minus some. The sample gives a few hundred thousand clones, nearly 85% of which show up once; roughly 8.6% is in the top ten. Sequenced material: peripheral blood. The sequence was obtained from a human donor in a cohort sampled during active COVID-19.

CDR3 sequence reads: CASSETSGSYKDTQYF. For the CDR3, the DNA is TGTGCCAGCAGCGAGACTAGCGGGAGTTATAAAGATACGCAGTATTTT. The chain carries TRBV9 and TRBJ2-3; 12 bases line up with TRBD2. There are 16 residues in the CDR3. After removal of 3 bases from V and 5 bases from J, the junction contained 7 bases not matched to a gene. CDR1 and CDR2 (germline): SGDLS, YYNGEE. Supplemented by reference TRBV9 and TRBJ2-3, the full variable domain reads DSGVTQTPKHLITATGQRVTLRCSPRSGDLSVYWYQQSLDQGLQFLIQYYNGEERAKGNILERFSAQQFPDLHSELNLSSLELGDSALYFCASSETSGSYKDTQYFGPGTRLTVL.